This entry is about one T cell receptor (beta chain). This clone has only one observation. The antigen it recognizes is unknown. No base qualities exist here, and no much larger clone lies one base off it. This record belongs to a study of graft-versus-host responses after intestinal transplantation (dated by TCRdb to the early 2020s). Concerning the study at large: The transplants that recipients received were multivisceral, liver-intestinal, or isolated intestinal. Every recipient was given anti-thymocyte globulin induction, followed by approximately 3 years of maintenance tacrolimus and steroids. Bulk TCR-beta CDR3 sequencing was used to track graft-versus-host and host-versus-graft alloreactive T cell clones in the graft, circulation and bone marrow after intestinal transplantation. To identify alloreactive clones, pre-transplant mixed lymphocyte reaction products were sequenced and compared with unstimulated pre-transplant donor and recipient T cells. The cohort enrolled under 25 intestinal transplant recipients including one retransplant, and a few patients lacking pretransplant specimens were excluded. A peak of at least 4% donor T cells among recipient peripheral blood mononuclear cells was the definition used for donor T cell macrochimerism. Samples from a few later patients were sequenced in-house on an Illumina MiSeq with MiXCR processing rather than by the commercial service.

Receptor libraries were prepared by the immunoSEQ multiplex PCR assay. For most patients, genomic DNA was isolated with the Qiagen DNeasy Blood and Tissue Kit and sent frozen to Adaptive Biotechnologies for TCR sequencing. High-throughput TCR-beta CDR3 sequencing of genomic DNA from most patients was performed by Adaptive Biotechnologies. Per the original workflow: Adaptive's ImmunoSEQ software supplied the TCR sequencing data for 15 to 20 patients, while MiXCR and VDJtools were used to process a few other patients. To correct CD4 versus CD8 sorting errors, any sequence found in both subsets at a frequency ratio below 5:1 was removed. CDR3 nucleotide sequences shared between donor and recipient were removed because their origin could not be assigned. To be classed as alloreactive, a clone needed at least 2-fold expansion over unstimulated cells and a minimum CFSE-low frequency of 0.002% (template counts) or 0.001% (read counts). Mappable clones were those detected in sequenced pre-transplant spleen, lymph node, or MLR CFSE-low populations of the donor or recipient. Cumulative frequency of alloreactive clones was calculated as a percentage of all sequences weighted by copy number. TCRdb took this table from immuneACCESS and kept in-frame rearrangements with V and J called. Such tables lack part of the clones; where checked against another copy, unresolved V genes explain under half of the gap, and the rest is unexplained. That table furnishes V, J and clone size, whereas the DNA furnished D and trimming. The sample table records more than 100,000 clones; 93% of these occur just once. The biggest ten clones account for 0.9% to 1.5% of the sample.

The time point label here, explained by the study, means: cells obtained before transplantation from donor or recipient. CD3+CD4+ and CD3+CD8+ populations were FACS-sorted from unstimulated pre-transplant donor and recipient cells taken from spleen or lymph nodes. The paper as a whole reports these results and caveats: Conclusions were limited by the relatively low number and heterogeneity of intestinal transplant patients. GvH clones were detected in recipient bone marrow, and some of these GvH clones were observed earlier in ileal mucosa or blood, consistent with an intestinal mucosal origin. In patients with donor T cell macrochimerism, the allografts had high GvH to HvG T cell clonal ratios. Peak levels of circulating GvH clones were associated with declines in HvG clones early after transplant.

Taken from cysteine to phenylalanine, the CDR3 has 16 residues. The DNA shown is the 48-base CDR3, in frame from base 1. V is shortened by 3 bases, J by 5 bases, and the region joining them spans 20 bases. CDR1 and CDR2 (ENHRY, SYGVKD) derive from the germline V gene. The receptor's source is a human donor who received an intestinal transplant. The receptor chain draws on TRBV10-3 and TRBJ2-7; the D gene cannot be named for sure. Sequencing was performed on unstimulated CD8+ T cells sorted from spleen or lymph node cells, taken before intestinal transplant. The DNA is TGTGCCATCAGTGACCTCCGGCAGTTAGGTCGCGACGAGCAGTACTTC. Translated, it reads CAISDLRQLGRDEQYF.